Listed below are T cell receptor beta chains from one sample, sequenced in a study of sequential checkpoint blockade in melanoma. Here immunoSEQ multiplex PCR was the method, and the copy in TCRdb shows in-frame clones only, minus some. The sample has approximately 37,000 clones, 32% seen once. The specimen comprised tumor tissue (inferred from file names), sampled from a patient given nivolumab and ipilimumab in sequence. The receptors come from a human donor with melanoma. The CDR3 runs from the conserved cysteine through the conserved F or W. The D gene is left open where the match is weak. Part of the rows lack a size; the others show once, few, many or a class for expanded clones.

v_call: TRBV10-2; d_call: NA; j_call: TRBJ2-5; clone_size: NA; cdr3_nt: TGCGCCAGCAGTGTGGGTCAGGGTAACGAAGAGACCCAGTACTTC; cdr3_aa: CASSVGQGNEETQYF
v_call: TRBV6-8; d_call: NA; j_call: TRBJ1-1; clone_size: NA; cdr3_nt: TGTGCCAGCGCCCTGGGGGGGTCGAACACTGAAGCTTTCTTT; cdr3_aa: CASALGGSNTEAFF
v_call: TRBV9; d_call: TRBD2; j_call: TRBJ2-5; clone_size: few; cdr3_nt: TGTGCCAGCAGTGATCCTAGCGGGGGTCAAGAGACCCAGTACTTC; cdr3_aa: CASSDPSGGQETQYF
v_call: TRBV6-8; d_call: NA; j_call: TRBJ2-5; clone_size: few; cdr3_nt: TGTGCCAGCAGTACCCTTACCCGTGAGACCCAGTACTTC; cdr3_aa: CASSTLTRETQYF
v_call: TRBV5-1; d_call: TRBD2; j_call: TRBJ2-1; clone_size: NA; cdr3_nt: TGCGCCAGCAGCAGCGGGGAGAGCTCCTACAATGAGCAGTTCTTC; cdr3_aa: CASSSGESSYNEQFF
v_call: TRBV23-1; d_call: NA; j_call: TRBJ2-7; clone_size: NA; cdr3_nt: TGCGCCAGCAGTCAATCGGGGGTGTACGAGCAGTACTTC; cdr3_aa: CASSQSGVYEQYF
v_call: TRBV4-1; d_call: TRBD1; j_call: TRBJ1-1; clone_size: few; cdr3_nt: TGCGCCAGCAGCCACACGGACAGGGACACTGAAGCTTTCTTT; cdr3_aa: CASSHTDRDTEAFF
v_call: TRBV11-3; d_call: NA; j_call: TRBJ1-5; clone_size: NA; cdr3_nt: TGTGCCAGCAGCTTAGTTTGGGGTGGTGATCAGCCCCAGCATTTT; cdr3_aa: CASSLVWGGDQPQHF
v_call: TRBV6-8; d_call: NA; j_call: TRBJ2-7; clone_size: few; cdr3_nt: TGTGCCAGCAGCCGTTCTTCGGACGGCTACGAGCAGTACTTC; cdr3_aa: CASSRSSDGYEQYF
v_call: TRBV5-1; d_call: NA; j_call: TRBJ2-7; clone_size: NA; cdr3_nt: TGCGCCAGCAGCCCCCAGACTAGTTCCAACGAGCAGTACTTC; cdr3_aa: CASSPQTSSNEQYF
v_call: TRBV6-8; d_call: NA; j_call: TRBJ2-7; clone_size: NA; cdr3_nt: TGTGCCAGCAGTTCCAACAGGCGATCCTCCTACGAGCAGTACTTC; cdr3_aa: CASSSNRRSSYEQYF
v_call: TRBV28; d_call: TRBD1; j_call: TRBJ1-5; clone_size: few; cdr3_nt: TGTGCCAGCAGGGGACAGGGAGGCAGCAATCAGCCCCAGCATTTT; cdr3_aa: CASRGQGGSNQPQHF
v_call: TRBV6-7; d_call: NA; j_call: TRBJ1-1; clone_size: few; cdr3_nt: TGTGCCAGCAGTTTGGGTACTGAAGCTTTCTTT; cdr3_aa: CASSLGTEAFF
v_call: TRBV6-8; d_call: NA; j_call: TRBJ1-4; clone_size: NA; cdr3_nt: TGTGCCAGCAGTGACTTTTCAGGGAGTACTAATGAAAAACTGTTTTTT; cdr3_aa: CASSDFSGSTNEKLFF
v_call: TRBV19; d_call: TRBD1; j_call: TRBJ1-1; clone_size: NA; cdr3_nt: TGTGCCAGTAGTAGCGGACAGGGCGTCACTGAAGCTTTCTTT; cdr3_aa: CASSSGQGVTEAFF
v_call: TRBV7-1; d_call: NA; j_call: TRBJ2-2; clone_size: NA; cdr3_nt: TGTGCCAGCAGTCTCGCGGGCACCGGGGAGCTGTTTTTT; cdr3_aa: CASSLAGTGELFF
v_call: TRBV6-8; d_call: TRBD1; j_call: TRBJ2-1; clone_size: NA; cdr3_nt: TGTGCCAGCAGTTACGGGCAGGGGGCAAGGAATGAGCAGTTCTTC; cdr3_aa: CASSYGQGARNEQFF
v_call: TRBV11-3; d_call: TRBD1; j_call: TRBJ1-5; clone_size: few; cdr3_nt: TGTGCCAGCAGCTTGGGGGACAGTAGCAATCAGCCCCAGCATTTT; cdr3_aa: CASSLGDSSNQPQHF
v_call: TRBV6-8; d_call: NA; j_call: TRBJ2-3; clone_size: NA; cdr3_nt: TGTGCCAGCAGTGACGGTGGGGGGGCGACAGATACGCAGTATTTT; cdr3_aa: CASSDGGGATDTQYF
v_call: TRBV11-3; d_call: TRBD1; j_call: TRBJ2-3; clone_size: NA; cdr3_nt: TGTGCCAGCAGCTTACAGGGACAGGGATTCACAGATACGCAGTATTTT; cdr3_aa: CASSLQGQGFTDTQYF
v_call: TRBV5-1; d_call: NA; j_call: TRBJ2-3; clone_size: NA; cdr3_nt: TGCGCCAGCAGCTTGGAGAGGGCAGTGAGCACAGATACGCAGTATTTT; cdr3_aa: CASSLERAVSTDTQYF
v_call: TRBV19; d_call: TRBD2; j_call: TRBJ2-1; clone_size: NA; cdr3_nt: TGTGCCAGTAGTCTGGGACTAGCGGGAGGTGAGCAGTTCTTC; cdr3_aa: CASSLGLAGGEQFF
v_call: TRBV6-8; d_call: TRBD1; j_call: TRBJ1-4; clone_size: NA; cdr3_nt: TGTGCCAGCAGTTACGGACAGGGTAGAACTAATGAAAAACTGTTTTTT; cdr3_aa: CASSYGQGRTNEKLFF
v_call: TRBV11-3; d_call: TRBD2; j_call: TRBJ2-3; clone_size: few; cdr3_nt: TGTGCCAGCAGCCGAATGAGCGGGGTGAGGACAGATACGCAGTATTTT; cdr3_aa: CASSRMSGVRTDTQYF